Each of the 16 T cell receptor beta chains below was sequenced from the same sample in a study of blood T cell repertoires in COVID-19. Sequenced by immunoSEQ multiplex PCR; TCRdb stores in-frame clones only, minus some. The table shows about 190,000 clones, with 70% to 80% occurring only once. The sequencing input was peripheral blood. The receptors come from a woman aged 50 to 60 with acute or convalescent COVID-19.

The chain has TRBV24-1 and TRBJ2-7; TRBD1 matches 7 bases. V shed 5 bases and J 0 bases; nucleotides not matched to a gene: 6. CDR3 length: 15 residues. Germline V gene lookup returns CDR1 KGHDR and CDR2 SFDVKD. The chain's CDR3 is CATSVGTASSYEQYF. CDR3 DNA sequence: TGTGCCACCAGTGTCGGGACAGCAAGCTCCTACGAGCAGTACTTC.

The CDR3 spells CASSQTPTGGMGVGEAFF. In DNA form, the CDR3 reads TGCGCCAGCAGCCAAACCCCCACAGGGGGCATGGGGGTGGGTGAAGCTTTCTTT. V and J are TRBV4-1 and TRBJ1-1, with 9 bases identical to TRBD1. CDR3 length equals 18 residues. Per germline, CDR1 MGHRA and CDR2 YSYEKL. V lost 2 bases, J lost 7 bases, and 17 bases stayed unmatched.

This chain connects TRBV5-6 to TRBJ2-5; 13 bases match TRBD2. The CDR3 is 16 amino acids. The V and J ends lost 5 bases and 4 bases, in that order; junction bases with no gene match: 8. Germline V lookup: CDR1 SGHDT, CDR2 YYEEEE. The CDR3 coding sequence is TGTGCCAGCAGATTCGGGACTAGCGGGATGCCAGAGACCCAGTACTTC. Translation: CASRFGTSGMPETQYF. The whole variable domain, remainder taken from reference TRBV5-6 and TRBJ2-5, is DAGVTQSPTHLIKTRGQQVTLRCSPKSGHDTVSWYQQALGQGPQFIFQYYEEEERQRGNFPDRFSGHQFPNYSSELNVNALLLGDSALYLCASRFGTSGMPETQYFGPGTRLLVL.

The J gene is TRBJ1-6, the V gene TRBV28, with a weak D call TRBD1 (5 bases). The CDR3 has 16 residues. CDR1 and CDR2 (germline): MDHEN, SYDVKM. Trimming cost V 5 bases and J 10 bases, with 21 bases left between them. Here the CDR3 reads CASSPPDGGGRSPLHF. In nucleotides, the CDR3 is TGTGCCAGCAGTCCCCCTGACGGGGGGGGTCGGTCACCCCTCCACTTT.

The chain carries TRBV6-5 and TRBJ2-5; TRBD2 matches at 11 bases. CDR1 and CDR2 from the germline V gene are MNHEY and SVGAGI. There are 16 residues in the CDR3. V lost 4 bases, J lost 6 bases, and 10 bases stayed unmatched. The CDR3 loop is CASSSSEASGRKTQYF. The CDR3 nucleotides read TGTGCCAGCAGTTCCTCGGAGGCTAGCGGGAGGAAGACCCAGTACTTC.

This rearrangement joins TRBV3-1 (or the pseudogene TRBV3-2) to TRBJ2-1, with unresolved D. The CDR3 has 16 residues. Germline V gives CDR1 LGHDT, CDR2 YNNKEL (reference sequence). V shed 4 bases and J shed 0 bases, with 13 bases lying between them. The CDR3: CASSRLRRSSYNEQFF. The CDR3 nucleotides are TGTGCCAGCAGCCGCCTTCGCAGAAGCTCCTACAATGAGCAGTTCTTC.

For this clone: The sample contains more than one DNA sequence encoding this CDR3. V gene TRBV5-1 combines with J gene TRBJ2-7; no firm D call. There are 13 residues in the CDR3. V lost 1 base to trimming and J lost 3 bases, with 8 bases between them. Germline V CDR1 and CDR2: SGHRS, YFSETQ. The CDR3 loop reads CASSLTTGYEQYF. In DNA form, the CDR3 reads TGCGCCAGCAGCTTGACCACCGGCTACGAGCAGTACTTC.

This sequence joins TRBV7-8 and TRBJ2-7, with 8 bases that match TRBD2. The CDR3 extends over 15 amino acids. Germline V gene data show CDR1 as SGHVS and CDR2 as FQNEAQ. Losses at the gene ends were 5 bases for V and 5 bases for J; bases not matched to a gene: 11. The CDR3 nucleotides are TGTGCCAGCAGCCGGGGGGGACTCCTGTCGGACGAGCAGTACTTC. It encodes CASSRGGLLSDEQYF.

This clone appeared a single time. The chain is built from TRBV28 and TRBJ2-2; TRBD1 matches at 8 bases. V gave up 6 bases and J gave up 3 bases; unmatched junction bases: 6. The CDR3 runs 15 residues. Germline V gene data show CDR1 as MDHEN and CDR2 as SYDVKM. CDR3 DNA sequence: TGTGCCAGCAGACCAACAGGGGGTGACACCGGGGAGCTGTTTTTT. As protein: CASRPTGGDTGELFF.

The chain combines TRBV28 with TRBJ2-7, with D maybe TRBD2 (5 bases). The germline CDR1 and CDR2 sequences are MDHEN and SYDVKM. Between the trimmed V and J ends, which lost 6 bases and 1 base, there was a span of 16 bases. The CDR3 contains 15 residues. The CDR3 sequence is CASSQPGERSYEQYF. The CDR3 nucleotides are TGTGCCAGCAGCCAGCCCGGGGAGCGGTCCTACGAGCAGTACTTC.

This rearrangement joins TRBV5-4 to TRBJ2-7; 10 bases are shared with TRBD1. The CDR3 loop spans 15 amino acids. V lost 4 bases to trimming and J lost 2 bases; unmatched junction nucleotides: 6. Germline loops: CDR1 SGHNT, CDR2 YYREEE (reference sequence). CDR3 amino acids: CASSLDRGEAYEQYF. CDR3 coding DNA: TGTGCCAGCAGCCTGGACAGGGGGGAGGCCTACGAGCAGTACTTC.

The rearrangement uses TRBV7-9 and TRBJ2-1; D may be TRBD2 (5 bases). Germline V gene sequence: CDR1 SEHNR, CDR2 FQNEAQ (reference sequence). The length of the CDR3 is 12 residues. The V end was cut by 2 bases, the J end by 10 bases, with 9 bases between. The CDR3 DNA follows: TGTGCCAGCAGCTTAACTAGTTTAGAGCAGTTCTTC. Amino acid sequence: CASSLTSLEQFF.

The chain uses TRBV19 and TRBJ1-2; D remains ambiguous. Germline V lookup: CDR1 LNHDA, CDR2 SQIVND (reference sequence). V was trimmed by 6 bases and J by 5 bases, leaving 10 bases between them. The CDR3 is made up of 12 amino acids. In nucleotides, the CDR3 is TGTGCCAGTAGCACGACAAGTTATGGCTACACCTTC. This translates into CASSTTSYGYTF.

The CDR3 sequence: CASSLETGPNTEAFF. In nucleotides, the CDR3 is TGTGCCAGCAGCTTAGAAACAGGGCCGAACACTGAAGCTTTCTTT. The chain uses TRBV7-2 and TRBJ1-1, with D perhaps matching TRBD1 (6 bases). Trimming cost V 1 base and J 1 base, with 10 bases left between them. Germline loops: CDR1 SGHTA, CDR2 FQGNSA. The length of the CDR3 is 15 residues.

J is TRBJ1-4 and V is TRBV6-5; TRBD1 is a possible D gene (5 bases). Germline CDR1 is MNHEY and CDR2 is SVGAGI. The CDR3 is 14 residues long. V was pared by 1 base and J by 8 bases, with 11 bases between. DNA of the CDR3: TGTGCCAGCAGTTACTACCTGCGGGGGGAAAAACTGTTTTTT. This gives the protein CASSYYLRGEKLFF.

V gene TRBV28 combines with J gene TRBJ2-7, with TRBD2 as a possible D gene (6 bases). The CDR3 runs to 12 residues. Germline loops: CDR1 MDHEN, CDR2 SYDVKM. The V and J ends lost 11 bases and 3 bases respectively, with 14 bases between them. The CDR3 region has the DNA TGTGCCGTGGGACGACTAGTCTACGAGCAGTACTTC. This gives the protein CAVGRLVYEQYF. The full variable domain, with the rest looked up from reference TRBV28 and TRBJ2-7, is DVKVTQSSRYLVKRTGEKVFLECVQDMDHENMFWYRQDPGLGLRLIYFSYDVKMKEKGDIPEGYSVSREKKERFSLILESASTNQTSMYLCAVGRLVYEQYFGPGTRLTVT.